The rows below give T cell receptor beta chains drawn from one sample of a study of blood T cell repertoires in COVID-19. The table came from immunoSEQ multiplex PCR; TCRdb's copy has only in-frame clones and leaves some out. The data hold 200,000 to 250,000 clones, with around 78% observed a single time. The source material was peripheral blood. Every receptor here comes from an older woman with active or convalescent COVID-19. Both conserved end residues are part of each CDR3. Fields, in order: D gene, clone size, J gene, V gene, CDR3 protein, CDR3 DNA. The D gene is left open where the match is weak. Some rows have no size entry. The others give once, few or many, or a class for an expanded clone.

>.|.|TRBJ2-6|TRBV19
CASSMSKFSGANVLTF
TGTGCCAGTAGTATGTCTAAGTTCTCTGGGGCCAACGTCCTGACTTTC
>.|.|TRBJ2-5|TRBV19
CASSVLYQETQYF
TGTGCCAGTAGCGTCCTTTACCAAGAGACCCAGTACTTC
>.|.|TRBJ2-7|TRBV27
CASSGNYEQYF
TGTGCCAGCAGTGGCAACTACGAGCAGTACTTC
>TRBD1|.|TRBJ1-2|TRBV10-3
CAIKPSGGDGYTF
TGTGCCATCAAACCCTCAGGGGGCGATGGCTACACCTTC
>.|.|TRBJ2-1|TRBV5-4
CASSSYPGEQFF
TGTGCCAGCAGCTCCTACCCCGGGGAGCAGTTCTTC
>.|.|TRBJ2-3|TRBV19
CASSKRLTSTDTQYF
TGTGCCAGTAGTAAACGACTGACTAGCACAGATACGCAGTATTTT
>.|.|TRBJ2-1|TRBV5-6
CASSDSRGSYNEQFF
TGTGCCAGCAGCGACAGCAGGGGCTCCTACAATGAGCAGTTCTTC
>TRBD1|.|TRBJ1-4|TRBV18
CASSREGGYNEKLFF
TGTGCCAGCTCGCGGGAAGGGGGCTATAATGAAAAACTGTTTTTT
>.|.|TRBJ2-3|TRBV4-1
CASSLSVASTDTQYF
TGCGCCAGCAGCCTTTCGGTCGCTAGCACAGATACGCAGTATTTT
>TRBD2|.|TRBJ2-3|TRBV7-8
CASSPAGLSTDTQYF
TGTGCCAGCAGCCCAGCGGGACTAAGCACAGATACGCAGTATTTT
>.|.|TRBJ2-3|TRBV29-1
CSVEAQRKDTQYF
TGCAGCGTTGAAGCACAGAGAAAGGATACGCAGTATTTT
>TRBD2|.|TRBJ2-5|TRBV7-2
CASSYGLAGGTQYF
TGTGCCAGCAGCTACGGGCTAGCGGGTGGGACCCAGTACTTC
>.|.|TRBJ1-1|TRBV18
CASSPPAGTTEAFF
TGTGCCAGCTCACCACCCGCGGGGACCACTGAAGCTTTCTTT
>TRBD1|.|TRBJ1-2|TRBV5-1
CASSLEGQGNYGYTF
TGCGCCAGCAGCTTGGAGGGACAGGGGAACTATGGCTACACCTTC
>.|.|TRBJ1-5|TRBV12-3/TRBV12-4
CASSSQYQPQHF
TGTGCCAGCAGTTCCCAGTACCAGCCCCAGCATTTT
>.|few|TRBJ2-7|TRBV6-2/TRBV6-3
CASSFRQIGTYEQYF
TGTGCCAGCAGTTTTCGACAGATAGGGACCTACGAGCAGTACTTC
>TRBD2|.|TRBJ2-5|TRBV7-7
CASSPTSGGAETQYF
TGTGCCAGCAGTCCTACTAGCGGGGGGGCTGAGACCCAGTACTTC
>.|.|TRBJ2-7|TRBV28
CASSPPYRGGGNEQYF
TGTGCCAGCAGTCCCCCCTATAGAGGGGGCGGGAACGAGCAGTACTTC
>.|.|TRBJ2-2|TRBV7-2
CASSLALLVDAGELFF
TGTGCCAGCAGCTTAGCTCTACTAGTTGACGCCGGGGAGCTGTTTTTT
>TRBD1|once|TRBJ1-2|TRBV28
CASSPNPGQGNYGYTF
TGTGCCAGCAGCCCCAACCCTGGACAGGGGAACTATGGCTACACCTTC
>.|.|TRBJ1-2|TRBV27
CASSLSQDSYGYTF
TGTGCCAGCAGTTTATCGCAGGACAGCTATGGCTACACCTTC
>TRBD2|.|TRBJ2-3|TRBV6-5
CASSFRAGAADTQYF
TGTGCCAGCAGTTTCAGAGCGGGAGCCGCAGATACGCAGTATTTT
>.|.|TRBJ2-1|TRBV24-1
CATSDSSASSYNEQFF
TGTGCCACCAGTGATTCCAGCGCGAGCTCCTACAATGAGCAGTTCTTC
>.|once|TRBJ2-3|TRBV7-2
CASSLARVGLDTQYF
TGTGCCAGCAGCTTAGCGCGGGTAGGCTTGGATACGCAGTATTTT
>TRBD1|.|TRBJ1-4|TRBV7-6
CASSPQQGTVNEKLFF
TGTGCCAGCAGCCCCCAACAGGGGACTGTTAATGAAAAACTGTTTTTT
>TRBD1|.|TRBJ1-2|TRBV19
CASRWDRGYGYTF
TGTGCCAGTAGGTGGGACAGGGGCTATGGCTACACCTTC
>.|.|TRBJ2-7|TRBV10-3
CAISESNVSEQYF
TGTGCCATCAGTGAGTCGAATGTGAGTGAGCAGTACTTC
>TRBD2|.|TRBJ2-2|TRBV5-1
CASTSLAGGDTGELFF
TGCGCCAGCACCTCACTAGCGGGAGGGGACACCGGGGAGCTGTTTTTT
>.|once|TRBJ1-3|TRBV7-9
CASSSFGQRDNTIYF
TGTGCCAGCAGCTCATTCGGACAACGAGACAACACCATATATTTT
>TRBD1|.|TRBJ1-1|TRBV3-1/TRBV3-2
CASSQTGADTEAFF
TGTGCCAGCAGCCAGACAGGGGCCGACACTGAAGCTTTCTTT
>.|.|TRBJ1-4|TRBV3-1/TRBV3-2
CASSQDFATNEKLFF
TGTGCCAGCAGCCAGGACTTTGCAACTAATGAAAAACTGTTTTTT
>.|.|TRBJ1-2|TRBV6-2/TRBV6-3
CASSPAGYGYTF
TGTGCCAGCAGTCCAGCGGGCTATGGCTACACCTTC
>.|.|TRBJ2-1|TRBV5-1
CASSLVSLRDEQFF
TGCGCCAGCAGCTTGGTTTCCCTGAGGGATGAGCAGTTCTTC
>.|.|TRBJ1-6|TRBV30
CAWSDGEGYNSPLHF
TGTGCCTGGAGTGACGGGGAGGGCTATAATTCACCCCTCCACTTT
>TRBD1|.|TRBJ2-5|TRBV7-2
CAARTGMETQYF
TGTGCCGCAAGGACAGGGATGGAGACCCAGTACTTC
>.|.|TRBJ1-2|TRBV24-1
CATSDLRVNYGYTF
TGTGCCACCAGTGATTTGCGGGTTAACTATGGCTACACCTTC
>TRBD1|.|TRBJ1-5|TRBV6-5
CASSYTGQGNQPQHF
TGTGCCAGCAGTTACACCGGACAGGGTAATCAGCCCCAGCATTTT
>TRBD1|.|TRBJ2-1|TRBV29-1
CSGGTGGVHEQFF
TGCAGCGGAGGGACAGGGGGAGTTCATGAGCAGTTCTTC
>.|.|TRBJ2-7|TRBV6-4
CASSQGPSSYEQYF
TGTGCCAGCAGCCAGGGGCCTTCCTCCTACGAGCAGTACTTC
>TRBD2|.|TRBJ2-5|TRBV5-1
CASSLAGGRQETQYF
TGCGCCAGCAGCCTAGCGGGAGGGAGGCAAGAGACCCAGTACTTC
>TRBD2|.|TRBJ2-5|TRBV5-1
CASSFTSGSSLETQYF
TGCGCCAGCAGCTTTACTAGCGGGAGCTCCCTAGAGACCCAGTACTTC
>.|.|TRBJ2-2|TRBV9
CASSARDEKRAGELFF
TGTGCCAGCAGCGCGCGGGACGAAAAACGGGCCGGGGAGCTGTTTTTT
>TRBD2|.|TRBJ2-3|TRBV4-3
CASSQERSGDTDTQYF
TGCGCCAGCAGCCAAGAGAGGAGCGGGGACACAGATACGCAGTATTTT
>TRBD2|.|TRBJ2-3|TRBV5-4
CASSTWASGGASTDTQYF
TGTGCCAGCAGCACTTGGGCTAGCGGGGGGGCGAGCACAGATACGCAGTATTTT
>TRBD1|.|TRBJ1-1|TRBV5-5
CASSRGSPGTDTEAFF
TGTGCCAGCAGCCGTGGCTCCCCCGGGACAGACACTGAAGCTTTCTTT
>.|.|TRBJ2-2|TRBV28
CATYAPGELFF
TGTGCCACCTACGCTCCCGGGGAGCTGTTTTTT
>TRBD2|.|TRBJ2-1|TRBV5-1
CASRTSGSYNEQFF
TGCGCCAGTCGGACTAGCGGGAGCTACAATGAGCAGTTCTTC
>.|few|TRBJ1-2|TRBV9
CASSPGTDLRYGYTF
TGTGCCAGCAGCCCAGGGACTGACCTTAGGTATGGCTACACCTTC
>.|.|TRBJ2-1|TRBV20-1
CSFQWNEQFF
TGCAGCTTTCAGTGGAATGAGCAGTTCTTC
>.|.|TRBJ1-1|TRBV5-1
CASSLDGGRNTEAFF
TGCGCCAGCAGCTTGGATGGGGGCCGTAACACTGAAGCTTTCTTT
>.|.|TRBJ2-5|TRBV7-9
CASSYWVGLPQETQYF
TGTGCCAGCAGCTACTGGGTGGGGCTCCCGCAAGAGACCCAGTACTTC
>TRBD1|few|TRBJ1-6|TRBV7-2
CASSLAGTAGSPLHF
TGTGCCAGCAGCTTAGCCGGGACAGCTGGGTCACCCCTCCACTTT
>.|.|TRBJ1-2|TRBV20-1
CSASIELNYGYTF
TGCAGTGCTAGTATCGAACTTAACTATGGCTACACCTTC
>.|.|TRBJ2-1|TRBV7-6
CASSLVGSPSYNEQFF
TGTGCCAGCAGCTTAGTGGGGAGCCCCTCCTACAATGAGCAGTTCTTC